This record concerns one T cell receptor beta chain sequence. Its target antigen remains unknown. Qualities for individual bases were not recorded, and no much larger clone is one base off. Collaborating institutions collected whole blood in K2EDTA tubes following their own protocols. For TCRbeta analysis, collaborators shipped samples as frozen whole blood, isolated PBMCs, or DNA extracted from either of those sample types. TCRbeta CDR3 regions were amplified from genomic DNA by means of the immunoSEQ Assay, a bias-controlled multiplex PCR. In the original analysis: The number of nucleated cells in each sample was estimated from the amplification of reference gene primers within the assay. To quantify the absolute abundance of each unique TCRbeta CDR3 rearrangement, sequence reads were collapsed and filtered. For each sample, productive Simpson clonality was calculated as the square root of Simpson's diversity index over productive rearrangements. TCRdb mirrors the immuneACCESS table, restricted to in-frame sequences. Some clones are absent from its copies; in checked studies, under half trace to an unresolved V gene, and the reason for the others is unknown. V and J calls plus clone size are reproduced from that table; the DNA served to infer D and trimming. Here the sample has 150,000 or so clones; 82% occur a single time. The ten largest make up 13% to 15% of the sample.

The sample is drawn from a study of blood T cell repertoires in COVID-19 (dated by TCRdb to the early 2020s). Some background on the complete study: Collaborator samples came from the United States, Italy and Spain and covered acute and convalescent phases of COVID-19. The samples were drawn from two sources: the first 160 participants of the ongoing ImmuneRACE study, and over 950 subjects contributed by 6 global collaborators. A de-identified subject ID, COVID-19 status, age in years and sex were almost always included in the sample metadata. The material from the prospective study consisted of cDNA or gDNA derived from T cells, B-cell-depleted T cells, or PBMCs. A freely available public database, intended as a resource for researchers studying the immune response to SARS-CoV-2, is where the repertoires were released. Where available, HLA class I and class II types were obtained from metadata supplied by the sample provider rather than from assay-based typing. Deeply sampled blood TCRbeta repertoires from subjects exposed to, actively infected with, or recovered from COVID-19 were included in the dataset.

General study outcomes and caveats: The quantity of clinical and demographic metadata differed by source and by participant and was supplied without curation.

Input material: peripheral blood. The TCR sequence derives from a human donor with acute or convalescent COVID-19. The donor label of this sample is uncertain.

The sequenced DNA is TGTGCCAGCAGTGTAGACAACGGAGGTGAAGCTTTCTTT. Its product reads: CASSVDNGGEAFF. The chain was built from TRBV2 and TRBJ1-1; there is no confident call for the D gene. The trim is 4 bases for V and 7 bases for J, with a gap of 13 bases between the germline ends. Spanning cysteine to phenylalanine, the CDR3 consists of 13 amino acids. The retained sequence is limited to the CDR3, 39 bases, with the frame set at the first base. From the germline V gene, CDR1 is SNHLY and CDR2 is FYNNEI.